This TCR beta chain was observed in a study of OX40 agonist ivuxolimab in advanced cancers. Assay used: immunoSEQ multiplex PCR; TCRdb lists only in-frame clones, some missing. The sample holds fewer than 75,000 clones, roughly 90% seen once. The CDR3 covers 15 residues. Germline V gives CDR1 MGHRA, CDR2 YSYEKL. The ends lost 4 bases at V and 6 bases at J; junction bases unmatched: 11. The sequence was collected from an adult with an advanced solid tumor such as melanoma, head and neck, liver or kidney cancer. The rearrangement links TRBV4-1 to TRBJ2-7, with 8 bases aligning to TRBD2. The material sequenced was CD4+ or CD8+ T cells sorted from blood, taken in a trial of the OX40 agonist ivuxolimab. CDR3 residues: CASSPQAGVRLEQYF. The CDR3 nucleotides read TGCGCCAGCAGCCCACAAGCGGGAGTGCGGCTCGAGCAGTACTTC.